Listed below are T cell receptor beta chains from one sample, sequenced in a study of Ad26.COV2.S vaccination and SARS-CoV-2 variants. Profiled with immunoSEQ multiplex PCR; TCRdb holds only in-frame clones, not every one. The data contain about 250,000 clones, about 87% of them singletons. This specimen was peripheral blood, taken in a trial of Ad26.COV2.S vaccine versus placebo. The receptor source for this set is a person between 18 and 60 years old who received the Ad26.COV2.S COVID-19 vaccine or a placebo. Each CDR3 is given with its conserved first and last residue. A D gene is named only where the DNA matches it firmly. Clone size is stated in some rows and not others, as once, few, many or a class when expanded.

>TRBV6-5|TRBJ2-1|-|-
TGTGCCAGCAGTTACAGGGGGGCTAATGAGCAGTTCTTC
CASSYRGANEQFF
>TRBV10-3|TRBJ1-1|-|-
TGTGCCATCAGGAACTCGATGAACACTGAAGCTTTCTTT
CAIRNSMNTEAFF
>TRBV11-1|TRBJ1-1|TRBD1|-
TGTGCCAGCAGGGACAGGGGGAACACTGAAGCTTTCTTT
CASRDRGNTEAFF
>TRBV5-6|TRBJ2-3|-|-
TGTGCCAGCAGCCACGGGGGCAGGCGAAACACAGATACGCAGTATTTT
CASSHGGRRNTDTQYF
>TRBV27|TRBJ1-4|-|-
TGTGCCAGCAGTTCCTACAGGACTTATAATGAAAAACTGTTTTTT
CASSSYRTYNEKLFF
>TRBV7-2|TRBJ1-3|TRBD1|-
TGTGCCAGCAGCACCCGGACAGGGGGCCTCTCTGGAAACACCATATATTTT
CASSTRTGGLSGNTIYF
>TRBV4-1|TRBJ1-1|-|-
TGCGCCAGCAGCCCCCAAGGAGGGACGAACACTGAAGCTTTCTTT
CASSPQGGTNTEAFF
>TRBV15|TRBJ2-2|TRBD2|-
TGTGCCACCAGCAGACCCGGACTAGTCTCCGGGGAGCTGTTTTTT
CATSRPGLVSGELFF
>TRBV28|TRBJ2-4|-|-
TGTGCCAGCAGTTGGGGAGTAGGGGGAAAACGAAACATTCAGTACTTC
CASSWGVGGKRNIQYF
>TRBV2|TRBJ1-2|-|once
TGTGCCAGCAGAGAGGGGGGTAGCTATGGCTACACCTTC
CASREGGSYGYTF
>TRBV7-9|TRBJ1-4|-|-
TGTGCCAGCAGCCCCCATACAGGGACAACTAATGAAAAACTGTTTTTT
CASSPHTGTTNEKLFF
>TRBV6-5|TRBJ2-7|-|-
TGTGCCACGCCTACAGAAGACCTACGAGTACTGTACTTC
CATPTEDLRVLYF
>TRBV6-4|TRBJ1-1|-|-
TGTGCCAGCAGTGTAGAGCACATGAACACTGAAGCTTTCTTT
CASSVEHMNTEAFF
>TRBV7-2|TRBJ2-1|TRBD2|-
TGTGCCAGCAGCTTAGTGAGTAGCGGGAGTGATGAGCAGTTCTTC
CASSLVSSGSDEQFF
>TRBV18|TRBJ1-4|TRBD1|-
TGTGCCAGCTCCCCGGTAGATACAGGGGTGGAAAAACTGTTTTTT
CASSPVDTGVEKLFF
>TRBV19|TRBJ1-6|TRBD1|-
TGTGCCAGCGCCGGGACAGGGGGTTATAATTCACCCCTCCACTTT
CASAGTGGYNSPLHF
>TRBV7-2|TRBJ2-3|TRBD2|-
TGTGCCAGCAGCTTATCTAGCGGGGGAGATACGCAGTATTTT
CASSLSSGGDTQYF
>TRBV5-1|TRBJ2-7|-|-
TGCGCCAGCAGCTCCGGTGGAGTCTCCTACGAGCAGTACTTC
CASSSGGVSYEQYF
>TRBV18|TRBJ2-7|TRBD2|-
TGTGCCAGCTCCCTTGCTAGCGGCTCCTACGAGCAGTACTTC
CASSLASGSYEQYF
>TRBV5-8|TRBJ1-1|-|-
TGTGCCAGCAGCTTGGGGCCTGAAGCTTTCTTT
CASSLGPEAFF
>TRBV30|TRBJ2-7|TRBD1|-
TGTGCCTGGAGTCGAGGGGGCAGGGGGCCCTACGAGCAGTACTTC
CAWSRGGRGPYEQYF
>TRBV28|TRBJ1-2|-|few
TGTGCCAGCAGTTTACAGGCAGGGGCAAAACGGGGGGGCTACACCTTC
CASSLQAGAKRGGYTF
>TRBV2|TRBJ2-5|-|-
TGTGCCAGCAGTGATCAGGGGTCGGAAGAGACCCAGTACTTC
CASSDQGSEETQYF
>TRBV12-5|TRBJ2-5|-|once
TGTGCTAGTGGTGTCAGGGATCTTGAGACCCAGTACTTC
CASGVRDLETQYF
>TRBV12-3/TRBV12-4|TRBJ1-1|-|once
TGTGCCAGCAGTTTTTTCGGAGGGACCGAAGCTTTCTTT
CASSFFGGTEAFF
>TRBV25-1|TRBJ2-7|TRBD1|-
TGTGCCAGCAGTAAGACAGGGACCAACGAGCAGTACTTC
CASSKTGTNEQYF
>TRBV3-1/TRBV3-2|TRBJ2-7|TRBD2|-
TGTGCCAGCAGCCCGCGGGAGTCCCCCTACGAGCAGTACTTC
CASSPRESPYEQYF
>TRBV24-1|TRBJ2-2|-|-
TGTGCCACCAGTGACCCCAGGAAAGGCACCGGGGAGCTGTTTTTT
CATSDPRKGTGELFF